The next 8 T cell receptor beta chains were all read from a single sample in a study of blood T cell repertoires in COVID-19. Using immunoSEQ multiplex PCR, the repertoire was profiled, and TCRdb retains in-frame clones only, with some absent. Of approximately 140,000 clones listed, around nine tenths were seen once; the top ten hold 2% to 2.5%. Source material: peripheral blood. All receptors come from a human donor in a cohort sampled during active COVID-19.

This clone came up once. The CDR3 coding sequence is TGTGCCAGCAGCTGGTACCTAGCGGGGGGGACAGATACGCAGTATTTT. This translates into CASSWYLAGGTDTQYF. This chain uses TRBV7-2 with TRBJ2-3; 12 bases line up with TRBD2. The CDR3 has 16 residues. Losses at the gene ends were 4 bases for V and 3 bases for J; bases not matched to a gene: 5. Germline CDR1 SGHTA, CDR2 FQGNSA.

CDR3 bases: TGTGCCAGCAGCTTAGTGACAGGGGAGGGAAACTATGGCTACACCTTC. Protein: CASSLVTGEGNYGYTF. The V and J genes are TRBV7-2 and TRBJ1-2, with TRBD1 matching over 8 bases. CDR3 length: 16 residues. V shed 1 base and J 2 bases; nucleotides not matched to a gene: 6. Germline V lookup: CDR1 SGHTA, CDR2 FQGNSA. Together with reference TRBV7-2 and TRBJ1-2, the CDR3 gives the full variable domain: GAGVSQSPSNKVTEKGKDVELRCDPISGHTALYWYRQSLGQGLEFLIYFQGNSAPDKSGLPSDRFSAERTGGSVSTLTIQRTQQEDSAVYLCASSLVTGEGNYGYTFGSGTRLTVV.

This chain uses TRBV28 with TRBJ2-7; D might be TRBD2 (6 bases). Germline loops: CDR1 MDHEN, CDR2 SYDVKM. Between the trimmed V and J ends, which lost 2 bases and 2 bases, there was a span of 13 bases. The CDR3 is 15 amino acids. The CDR3 nucleotides are TGTGCCAGCAGTTTAACGGCGGGGCCCCCCTACGAGCAGTACTTC. Translated, it gives CASSLTAGPPYEQYF.

Only a few counts were recorded for this clone. The gene calls are TRBV19 and TRBJ1-2; D not resolved. Germline loops: CDR1 LNHDA, CDR2 SQIVND (reference sequence). Deletions cut 4 bases from V and 10 bases from J, with 22 bases between. CDR3 length: 15 amino acids. The CDR3, as DNA: TGTGCCAGTAGTACACCACGAGGGTCAACAGTGTCCTACACCTTC. Amino acids: CASSTPRGSTVSYTF.

With respect to this clone: This sample includes further DNA sequences coding for the same CDR3. The rearrangement joins TRBV5-1 to TRBJ1-3, with 10 nucleotides matching TRBD1. CDR1 is SGHRS, CDR2 YFSETQ, per germline. The CDR3 is made up of 17 amino acids. V was clipped by 3 bases and J by 0 bases; unmatched bases: 6. The CDR3 DNA follows: TGCGCCAGCAGCTCAACGGGACAGGGGACCTCTGGAAACACCATATATTTT. Residues: CASSSTGQGTSGNTIYF. Looking up the rest from reference TRBV5-1 and TRBJ1-3 gives the full variable domain: KAGVTQTPRYLIKTRGQQVTLSCSPISGHRSVSWYQQTPGQGLQFLFEYFSETQRNKGNFPGRFSGRQFSNSRSEMNVSTLELGDSALYLCASSSTGQGTSGNTIYFGEGSWLTVV.

The chain carries TRBV6-5 and TRBJ1-5, with 8 positions matching TRBD1. CDR1 and CDR2 from the germline V gene are MNHEY and SVGAGI. The CDR3 consists of 15 residues. The V gene end was trimmed by 4 bases and the J gene end by 2 bases; junction bases not matched to a gene: 4. CDR3 nucleotides: TGTGCCAGCAGTTGGGACAGGTGGGGCAATCAGCCCCAGCATTTT. Protein sequence: CASSWDRWGNQPQHF.

The J gene is TRBJ2-2, the V gene TRBV27; weak D call: TRBD2 (6 bases). The CDR3 totals 15 residues. Looked up from germline, CDR1 is MNHEY and CDR2 is SMNVEV (reference sequence). V shed 6 bases and J shed 7 bases, with 18 bases lying between them. The chain's CDR3 is CASSRQRSGDGELFF. In DNA form, the CDR3 reads TGTGCCAGCAGCCGCCAGCGTTCGGGGGACGGGGAGCTGTTTTTT.

This rearrangement joins TRBV9 to TRBJ1-2, with 9 positions matching TRBD1. The V gene end was trimmed by 0 bases and the J gene end by 9 bases; junction bases not matched to a gene: 9. The V gene's germline CDR1 is SGDLS and CDR2 YYNGEE. The CDR3 loop spans 15 amino acids. CDR3 DNA: TGTGCCAGCAGCGTAGATGCGGGACAGGGAGGGAGCTACACCTTC. Protein sequence: CASSVDAGQGGSYTF. The variable domain in full, completed from reference TRBV9 and TRBJ1-2, reads DSGVTQTPKHLITATGQRVTLRCSPRSGDLSVYWYQQSLDQGLQFLIQYYNGEERAKGNILERFSAQQFPDLHSELNLSSLELGDSALYFCASSVDAGQGGSYTFGSGTRLTVV.